The T cell receptor (beta chain) under discussion was sequenced for a study of cytomegalovirus exposure and HLA in healthy donors. Study results and limitations: In a later analysis, parvovirus B19, influenza, CMV and Epstein-Barr virus appeared linked to several top co-occurrence clusters. Data from an earlier analysis indicated that most TCR beta V segments were productive either about 87% or about 30% of the time. In a later analysis, the majority of CMV-associated beta chains seemingly showed HLA restriction.

With respect to this clone: Its target is unknown.

Primers: 60 Vbeta forward and 13 Jbeta reverse. Only in-frame clones appear in the TCRdb table, and some are missing; sequencing was by immunoSEQ multiplex PCR. The table has some 170,000 clones, over 75% seen once. Germline CDR1 SGHRS, CDR2 YFSETQ. V lost 0 bases and J 4 bases, leaving 11 bases between the germline ends. The CDR3 has 16 amino acids. The receptor comes from a man aged 35-49 years in good health and CMV-seronegative. This sequence joins TRBV5-1 and TRBJ2-6, with unresolved D. Sequenced input: PBMCs. The CDR3 bases are TGCGCCAGCAGCTTGGCCTGGTCTGCGGGGGCCAACGTCCTGACTTTC. Protein product: CASSLAWSAGANVLTF.